This T cell receptor beta chain was captured by sequencing in a study of blood T cell repertoires in COVID-19. The CDR3 is made up of 15 amino acids. Trimming removed 3 bases from V and 7 bases from J; junction bases left unmatched: 7. The germline V gene encodes CDR1 SGHRS and CDR2 YFSETQ. Produced via immunoSEQ multiplex PCR; TCRdb's table is partial and in-frame only. Of some 90,000 clones listed, 82% were seen once; the top ten hold around 9.9%. The TCR originated in an older man with active or convalescent COVID-19. This sequence joins TRBV5-1 and TRBJ1-4; 9 bases align to TRBD1. What was sequenced was peripheral blood. CDR3 nucleotides: TGCGCCAGCAGCTCCCCGGGACAGGGTTTTGAAAAACTGTTTTTT. Amino acids: CASSSPGQGFEKLFF.